A selection of T cell receptor beta chains follows, all from one sample in a study of CD8+CD57+ T cells in acquired aplastic anemia. TCRdb processed the reads anew with MiXCR; each CDR3 protein has one entry. The sample has 260,000 or so distinct CDR3 sequences; approximately 45% are singletons. The sample consisted of sorted CD4+, CD8+, or CD8+CD57+ T cells (not recorded which) from PBMCs. These TCRs come from a human donor with aplastic anemia. CDR3s include the opening cysteine and the closing phenylalanine or tryptophan. Each record gives: CDR3 length, J gene, D gene, V gene, clone size, CDR3 protein, CDR3 DNA. A D gene is named only where the DNA matches it firmly. Only part of the rows carry a size: once, few, many, or a class if the clone is expanded.

17 | TRBJ1-4 | - | TRBV11-1 | - | CASSFGAVARTNEKLFF | TGTGCCAGCAGCTTTGGAGCAGTGGCGAGAACTAATGAAAAACTGTTTTTT
11 | TRBJ1-1 | - | TRBV29-1 | many | CSVDANTEAFF | TGCAGCGTTGATGCCAACACTGAAGCTTTCTTT
14 | TRBJ2-7 | - | TRBV27 | - | CASSFTDPRVEQYF | TGTGCCAGCAGTTTTACAGATCCCCGGGTCGAGCAGTACTTC
14 | TRBJ1-3 | - | TRBV2 | - | CASTGDISGNTIYF | TGTGCCAGCACGGGGGACATCTCTGGAAACACCATATATTTT
13 | TRBJ2-2 | - | TRBV10-1 | many | CASSDRTSGELFF | TGCGCCAGCAGTGACAGGACCTCCGGGGAGCTGTTTTTT
12 | TRBJ1-5 | - | TRBV24-1 | - | CATGQGGQPQHF | TGTGCCACCGGGCAGGGAGGGCAGCCCCAGCATTTT
16 | TRBJ2-7 | TRBD1 | TRBV5-1 | - | CASSLAPGQGMGEQYF | TGCGCCAGCAGCTTGGCCCCGGGACAGGGTATGGGGGAGCAGTACTTC
16 | TRBJ1-4 | - | TRBV7-9 | once | CASRKGETATNEKLFF | TGTGCCAGCAGGAAAGGCGAGACTGCGACTAATGAAAAACTGTTTTTT
16 | TRBJ2-7 | - | TRBV12-3/TRBV12-4 | many | CASSLRHNTRPYEQYF | TGTGCCAGCAGTTTACGGCATAACACTCGCCCCTACGAGCAGTACTTC
13 | TRBJ1-1 | - | TRBV2 | - | CASSNGEHTEAFF | TGTGCCAGCAGTAACGGGGAGCACACTGAAGCTTTCTTT
16 | TRBJ2-5 | TRBD2 | TRBV14 | - | CASSQGLAGSRETQYF | TGTGCCAGCAGCCAAGGACTAGCGGGGTCCAGGGAGACCCAGTACTTC
22 | TRBJ2-1 | TRBD2 | TRBV7-9 | few | CASSLPPGETSGSPLFYNEQFF | TGTGCCAGCAGCTTACCCCCCGGGGAGACTAGCGGGAGTCCCCTGTTTTACAATGAGCAGTTCTTC
15 | TRBJ1-2 | TRBD1 | TRBV13 | many | CASSLDRGRGYGYTF | TGTGCCAGCAGCTTAGACAGGGGGCGCGGCTATGGCTACACCTTC
16 | TRBJ1-1 | - | TRBV19 | many | CASSAPQGRVYTEAFF | TGTGCCAGTAGTGCCCCCCAGGGCAGAGTCTACACTGAAGCTTTCTTT
13 | TRBJ2-3 | - | TRBV12-3/TRBV12-4 | - | CASSLGTLNEQYF | TGTGCCAGCAGTTTAGGGACACTGAATGAGCAGTATTTT
16 | TRBJ1-5 | - | TRBV20-1 | - | CSASRGQGGNNQPQHF | TGCAGTGCTAGCCGTGGGCAGGGAGGGAACAATCAGCCCCAGCATTTT
13 | TRBJ1-1 | TRBD1 | TRBV9 | many | CASSREGQLEAFF | TGTGCCAGCAGCCGGGAGGGACAGCTTGAAGCTTTCTTT
13 | TRBJ2-5 | TRBD2 | TRBV6-1 | once | CASSIAGRETQYF | TGTGCCAGTAGTATAGCGGGAAGAGAGACCCAGTACTTC
14 | TRBJ1-2 | - | TRBV2 | - | CASSEPARVYGYTF | TGTGCCAGCAGTGAACCCGCCAGGGTCTATGGCTACACCTTC
15 | TRBJ2-7 | - | TRBV7-9 | many | CASIIPRDTSYEQYF | TGTGCCAGCATCATACCCCGGGACACCTCCTACGAGCAGTACTTC
12 | TRBJ2-1 | - | TRBV29-1 | few | CSVELGFREQFF | TGCAGCGTTGAATTGGGTTTTCGGGAGCAGTTCTTC
14 | TRBJ2-7 | - | TRBV4-1 | many | CASSQDGGRDEQYF | TGCGCCAGCAGCCAAGATGGGGGACGGGACGAGCAGTACTTC
15 | TRBJ2-3 | TRBD2 | TRBV5-6 | - | CASRRALAPSDAQYF | TGTGCCAGCCGTAGGGCACTAGCGCCCTCAGATGCGCAGTATTTT
14 | TRBJ1-2 | - | TRBV6-5 | many | CASSYSISTYGYTF | TGTGCCAGCAGTTACTCGATCAGTACTTATGGCTACACCTTC
17 | TRBJ2-1 | TRBD1 | TRBV20-1 | few | CSAEARETGDFWREQFF | TGCAGTGCCGAGGCAAGAGAAACAGGGGATTTTTGGCGTGAGCAGTTCTTC
13 | TRBJ2-5 | TRBD1 | TRBV29-1 | once | CSVGTGGGETQYF | TGCAGCGTTGGGACAGGGGGCGGGGAGACCCAGTACTTC
12 | TRBJ1-2 | TRBD1 | TRBV24-1 | - | CATSERQGGYTF | TGTGCCACCAGTGAACGACAGGGGGGCTACACCTTC